This TCR beta chain was retrieved from a study of blood T cell repertoires in COVID-19. At the level of the study: PBMCs, B-cell-depleted T cells, or T cells provided the cDNA or gDNA that made up the material.

The CDR3 contains 15 residues. The germline V gene encodes CDR1 SGHNT and CDR2 YYREEE (reference sequence). The trim removed 7 bases at V and 0 bases at J, leaving 5 bases unmatched. The data were produced by immunoSEQ multiplex PCR, yet TCRdb's version contains in-frame clones alone and is incomplete. The data contain about 190,000 clones, approximately 85% of them seen just once; the ten biggest clones take up less than 6.5%. Source material: peripheral blood. The V gene is TRBV5-4, the J gene TRBJ1-4, with 8 nucleotides matching TRBD1. The sequence was collected from a woman aged 70-85 years with active or convalescent COVID-19. The chain's CDR3 is CASYRGTSTNEKLFF. CDR3 in DNA: TGTGCCAGCTACAGGGGGACCTCAACTAATGAAAAACTGTTTTTT.